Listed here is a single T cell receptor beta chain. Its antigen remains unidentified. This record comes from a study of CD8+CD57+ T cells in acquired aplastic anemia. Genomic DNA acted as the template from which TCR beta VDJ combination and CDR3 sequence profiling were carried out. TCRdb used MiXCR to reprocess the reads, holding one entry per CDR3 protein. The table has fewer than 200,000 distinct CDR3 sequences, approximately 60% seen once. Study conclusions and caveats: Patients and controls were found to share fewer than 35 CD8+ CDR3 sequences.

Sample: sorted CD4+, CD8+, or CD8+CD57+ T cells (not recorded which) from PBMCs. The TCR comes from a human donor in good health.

CDR3 in DNA: TGTGCCACGGGAGGGCACCCCCAGGGGACCCAGTACTTC. Its translation: CATGGHPQGTQYF. The chain carries TRBV15 and TRBJ2-5; 7 positions match TRBD2. Per germline, CDR1 LNHNV and CDR2 YYDKDF (reference sequence). J was trimmed by 7 bases and V by 9 bases; bases with no gene match: 11. The CDR3 totals 13 residues. Together with reference TRBV15 and TRBJ2-5, the CDR3 gives the full variable domain: DAMVIQNPRYQVTQFGKPVTLSCSQTLNHNVMYWYQQKSSQAPKLLFHYYDKDFNNEADTPDNFQSRRPNTSFCFLDIRSPGLGDTAMYLCATGGHPQGTQYFGPGTRLLVL.